The clone carrying this T cell receptor (beta chain) was observed a single time. Clones were sequenced by immunoSEQ multiplex PCR, and TCRdb holds only the in-frame ones, with some missing. Here the sample spans approximately 740,000 clones, 74% being singletons. This CDR3 is built from 13 residues. Germline CDR1 is SGHNT and CDR2 is YYREEE (reference sequence). The V and J ends lost 5 bases and 8 bases, in that order; junction bases with no gene match: 7. The record originates from a study of shared clonotypes between healthy human individuals. The chain couples TRBV5-4 to TRBJ2-3; TRBD2 matches 8 bases. This TCR came from a woman in her twenties or thirties in good health. The sample taken for sequencing was memory CD4+ T cells sorted from blood. Subset: CD45RA-negative fraction. The DNA of the CDR3 is TGTGCCAGCAGGTCGAACGGGGGGGGTACGCAGTATTTT. Translated, it gives CASRSNGGGTQYF.